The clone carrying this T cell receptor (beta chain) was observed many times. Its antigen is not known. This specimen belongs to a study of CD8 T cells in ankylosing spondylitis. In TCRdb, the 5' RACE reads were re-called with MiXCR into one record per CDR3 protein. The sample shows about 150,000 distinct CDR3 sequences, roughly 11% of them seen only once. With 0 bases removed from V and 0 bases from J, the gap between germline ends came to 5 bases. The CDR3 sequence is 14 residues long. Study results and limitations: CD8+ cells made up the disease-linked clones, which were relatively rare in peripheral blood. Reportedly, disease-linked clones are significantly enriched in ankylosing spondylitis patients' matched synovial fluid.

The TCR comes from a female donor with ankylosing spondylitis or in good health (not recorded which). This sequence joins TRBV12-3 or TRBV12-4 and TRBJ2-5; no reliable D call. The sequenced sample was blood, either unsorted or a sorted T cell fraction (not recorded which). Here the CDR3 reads CASSLAIDQETQYF. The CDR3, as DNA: TGTGCCAGCAGTTTAGCGATAGACCAAGAGACCCAGTACTTC.